The 27 T cell receptor beta chains below all came from one sample that was sequenced in a study of pediatric ulcerative colitis. Sequencing used immunoSEQ multiplex PCR; TCRdb keeps in-frame clones, though not all of them. The sample has approximately 30,000 clones; 82% are singletons. Sequencing used blood. These TCRs come from a boy between 10 and 17 years old with severe ulcerative colitis.

This clone was observed a single time. The rearrangement joins TRBV5-1 to TRBJ2-1; no clear D gene. Germline V gene data show CDR1 as SGHRS and CDR2 as YFSETQ. Between the trimmed V and J ends, which lost 0 bases and 9 bases, there was a span of 13 bases. CDR3 length: 14 residues. CDR3 sequence (DNA): TGCGCCAGCAGCTTGGCGGGCACGACGGGTGAGCAGTTCTTC. It codes for CASSLAGTTGEQFF.

The chain recombines TRBV6-5 with TRBJ1-5; D unresolved. The germline V gene has CDR1 MNHEY and CDR2 SVGAGI. V lost 0 bases and J lost 0, with 6 bases in between. The CDR3 spans 15 residues. In DNA form, the CDR3 reads TGTGCCAGCAGTTACTCAGGCCGTAGCAATCAGCCCCAGCATTTT. Translated, it gives CASSYSGRSNQPQHF.

DNA of the CDR3: TGTGCCAGCAGCCAAGATTGGGGGACAGTTAATTCACCCCTCCACTTT. It translates to CASSQDWGTVNSPLHF. V gene TRBV4-2 combines with J gene TRBJ1-6, with TRBD1 identical over 7 bases. In germline, CDR1 is LGHNA, CDR2 YNFKEQ. The V gene end was trimmed by 0 bases and the J gene end by 6 bases; junction bases not matched to a gene: 5. The CDR3 runs to 16 residues.

The gene calls are TRBV5-1 and TRBJ2-1; tentatively, D is TRBD2 (6 bases). V lost 5 bases, J lost 6 bases, and 18 bases lay in between. Germline CDR1 and CDR2: SGHRS and YFSETQ. CDR3 length: 15 residues. CDR3 residues: CASRFVYRGSNEQFF. DNA of the CDR3: TGCGCCAGCAGGTTCGTATATCGGGGGTCCAATGAGCAGTTCTTC.

V usage is TRBV30 and J usage is TRBJ1-6, with D possibly matching TRBD1 (5 bases). Trimming took off 0 bases at V and 13 bases at J, with 16 bases between the two ends. Germline V gene sequence: CDR1 GTSNPN, CDR2 SVGIG (reference sequence). The length of the CDR3 is 14 residues. CDR3 nucleotides: TGTGCCTGGAGTGTAGGCCCTTTGGAGGGGCCCCTCCACTTT. This codes for CAWSVGPLEGPLHF.

The gene calls are TRBV12-5 and TRBJ1-2; D not certain. The V end lost 2 bases, the J end lost 2 bases, and 6 bases lay between the germline ends. The CDR3 length is 13 residues. The V gene's germline CDR1 is LGHNT and CDR2 FRNRAP. In nucleotides, the CDR3 is TGTGCTAGTGGTTTGACGGCGAACTATGGCTACACCTTC. The encoded protein is CASGLTANYGYTF.

Here the CDR3 reads CASSRRILAGRESTDTQYF. CDR3 DNA: TGTGCCAGCTCACGAAGAATTTTGGCGGGGAGAGAGAGCACAGATACGCAGTATTTT. V is TRBV18 and J is TRBJ2-3; possibly TRBD2 for D (6 bases). Between the trimmed V and J ends, which lost 4 bases and 0 bases, there was a span of 23 bases. Germline CDR1 and CDR2: KGHSH and LQKENI. CDR3 length: 19 residues.

CDR3 nucleotides: TGCAGTGCTAACCTAGGGGAGACCCAGTACTTC. It encodes CSANLGETQYF. The chain has TRBV20-1 and TRBJ2-5; D gene uncertain. Between the trimmed V and J ends, which lost 4 bases and 5 bases, there was a span of 8 bases. From germline, CDR1 is DFQATT and CDR2 SNEGSKA (reference sequence). The CDR3 consists of 11 residues.

This clone was observed a handful of times. The chain has TRBV7-8 and TRBJ2-7; no firm D call. V dropped 1 base and J dropped 0 bases, with 13 bases sitting between them. The CDR3 has 16 residues. Looked up from germline, CDR1 is SGHVS and CDR2 is FQNEAQ. CDR3 DNA: TGTGCCAGCAGCTTAGATTCGGCGGCGGTCTCCTACGAGCAGTACTTC. It codes for CASSLDSAAVSYEQYF.

The V gene is TRBV7-9, the J gene TRBJ1-6, with D maybe TRBD1 (5 bases). V was clipped by 5 bases and J by 6 bases, with 8 bases between them. The CDR3 is made up of 13 amino acids. Per the germline V gene, CDR1 is SEHNR and CDR2 is FQNEAQ (reference sequence). CDR3 nucleotide sequence: TGTGCCAGCAGCCGGGGGGGTAATTCACCCCTCCACTTT. This sequence encodes CASSRGGNSPLHF.

The J gene is TRBJ2-3, the V gene TRBV6-4; D call uncertain. From germline, CDR1 is MRHNA and CDR2 SNTAGT. This CDR3 contains 9 residues. V dropped 10 bases and J dropped 6 bases, with 5 bases sitting between them. CDR3 loop: CAITDTQYF. DNA of the CDR3: TGTGCCATTACCGATACGCAGTATTTT.

In this sample, this clone turned up once. The rearrangement joins TRBV6-4 to TRBJ2-1; 14 bases line up with TRBD2. With 4 bases clipped from V and 7 bases from J, the junction kept 6 bases outside the gene matches. Germline V gene data show CDR1 as MRHNA and CDR2 as SNTAGT. This CDR3 is built from 16 residues. The CDR3 here is CASSVRLAGGPNEQFF. CDR3 DNA sequence: TGTGCCAGCAGTGTTAGACTAGCGGGGGGGCCGAATGAGCAGTTCTTC.

The V gene is TRBV9, the J gene TRBJ2-1; D unresolved. This CDR3 has 13 amino acids. The ends were cut back, 7 bases at V and 6 bases at J, with 14 bases in the middle. Germline V gene lookup returns CDR1 SGDLS and CDR2 YYNGEE. This CDR3 is CASRPWSLNEQFF. The CDR3 nucleotides read TGTGCCAGCCGACCATGGAGCCTCAATGAGCAGTTCTTC.

This chain connects TRBV10-3 to TRBJ1-1, with a tentative D call TRBD1 (6 bases). The germline V gene has CDR1 ENHRY and CDR2 SYGVKD. This CDR3 comprises 14 residues. The germline V and J ends were trimmed by 6 bases and 1 base, with 12 bases remaining between them. The CDR3 sequence: CAIRAGQKNTEAFF. Here the CDR3 DNA reads TGTGCCATCAGGGCCGGACAGAAGAACACTGAAGCTTTCTTT.

V is TRBV7-3 and J is TRBJ2-2; possibly TRBD1 or TRBD2 for D (5 bases each). Trimming stripped 5 bases from V and 2 bases from J, with 18 bases between. The CDR3 has 17 amino acids. The V gene's germline CDR1 is SGHTA and CDR2 FQGTGA. In DNA, the CDR3 is TGTGCCAGCAGCCCGGTCGCACTTGGGGGTAACACCGGGGAGCTGTTTTTT. Amino acid sequence: CASSPVALGGNTGELFF.

This clone was counted only a few times. The rearrangement joins TRBV13 to TRBJ2-7, with D possibly matching TRBD2 (6 bases). CDR3 length: 14 amino acids. Between the trimmed V and J ends, which lost 8 bases and 0 bases, there was a span of 14 bases. Germline assignment: CDR1 PRHDT and CDR2 FYEKMQ (reference sequence). The CDR3 loop is CASARRGNSYEQYF. CDR3 DNA: TGTGCCAGCGCGAGGCGGGGAAACTCCTACGAGCAGTACTTC.

A single count supports this clone. The chain is built from TRBV28 and TRBJ2-7; D might be TRBD1 (5 bases). The germline gives CDR1 MDHEN, CDR2 SYDVKM. The CDR3 extends over 13 amino acids. V shed 7 bases and J shed 2 bases, with 12 bases lying between them. The CDR3 nucleotides read TGTGCCAGCATTCAGGGTGTCACCTACGAGCAGTACTTC. Protein sequence: CASIQGVTYEQYF.

J is TRBJ2-1 and V is TRBV6-1; TRBD2 agrees at 8 bases. This CDR3 is 14 amino acids long. Looked up from germline, CDR1 is MNHNS and CDR2 is SASEGT. V lost 5 bases and J lost 8; bases outside the gene matches: 8. CDR3 sequence (DNA): TGTGCCAGCAGTACACGAGCGGGGGATCATGAGCAGTTCTTC. Its protein product is CASSTRAGDHEQFF.

J is TRBJ1-3 and V is TRBV7-9; D may be TRBD1 (6 bases). CDR3 length: 15 amino acids. Germline CDR1 SEHNR, CDR2 FQNEAQ (reference sequence). Deletions cut 6 bases from V and 4 bases from J, with 16 bases between. The CDR3 DNA reads TGTGCCAGCAGTCGTACGGGGGCGCTCGGAAACACCATATATTTT. Translating it yields CASSRTGALGNTIYF.

The V call is TRBV30, the J call TRBJ1-1; D gene ambiguous. V lost 5 bases, J lost 1 base, and 14 bases lay in between. Per the germline V gene, CDR1 is GTSNPN and CDR2 is SVGIG (reference sequence). The CDR3 is made up of 14 amino acids. The CDR3 protein is CAWGKELGNTEAFF. As DNA, the CDR3 is TGTGCCTGGGGGAAGGAGCTGGGGAACACTGAAGCTTTCTTT.

The gene calls are TRBV21-1 and TRBJ1-4. TRBV21-1 is an annotated pseudogene. This CDR3 is built from 18 residues. The DNA for the CDR3 is TGTGCCAGCAGCAAATTTGCGGGTTCGACAGAAACTAATGAAAAACTGTTTTTT. This translates into CASSKFAGSTETNEKLFF.

V gene TRBV6-6 combines with J gene TRBJ1-6; D possibly corresponds to TRBD1 (6 bases). This CDR3 is 12 amino acids long. V was clipped by 8 bases and J by 9 bases, with 11 bases between them. CDR1 MNHNY and CDR2 SVGAGI come from the germline V gene (reference sequence). The CDR3 region is CASAGAVSPLHF. In DNA form, the CDR3 reads TGTGCCAGCGCAGGGGCGGTTTCACCCCTCCACTTT.

The gene calls are TRBV9 and TRBJ1-1; D not resolved. V lost 0 bases and J lost 0, with 15 bases in between. The CDR3 totals 17 residues. Germline V gene sequence: CDR1 SGDLS, CDR2 YYNGEE. CDR3 region: CASSVAVQITMNTEAFF. The CDR3 DNA sequence: TGTGCCAGCAGCGTAGCAGTACAGATTACTATGAACACTGAAGCTTTCTTT.

The V and J genes are TRBV30 and TRBJ2-3, with 9 bases that match TRBD2. This CDR3 has 14 amino acids. Trimming at V came to 2 bases and at J to 3 bases, leaving 3 bases not matched to a gene. The germline V gene has CDR1 GTSNPN and CDR2 SVGIG (reference sequence). CDR3 sequence: CAWSRLAGTDTQYF. The CDR3 nucleotides read TGTGCCTGGAGTAGGCTAGCGGGGACAGATACGCAGTATTTT.

The J gene is TRBJ2-1, the V gene TRBV6-1, with TRBD2 identical over 11 bases. The V gene's germline CDR1 is MNHNS and CDR2 SASEGT. Trimming cost V 8 bases and J 8 bases; bases outside gene matches: 5. The CDR3 is 13 amino acids. CDR3 coding DNA: TGTGCCAGCGCTAGCGGGGGGACCTATGAGCAGTTCTTC. Translated, it gives CASASGGTYEQFF.

J is TRBJ2-7 and V is TRBV2, with D perhaps TRBD1 or TRBD2 (5 bases each). Trimming stripped 6 bases from V and 4 bases from J, with 16 bases between. CDR3 length: 14 residues. Germline values: CDR1 SNHLY, CDR2 FYNNEI. Written as DNA, the CDR3 is TGTGCCAGCAGGGGGGTTCGTAGGGGTTACGAGCAGTACTTC. This sequence encodes CASRGVRRGYEQYF.

The rearrangement links TRBV30 to TRBJ2-3, with 11 bases matching TRBD2. J was trimmed by 7 bases and V by 3 bases; bases with no gene match: 6. Germline V gene lookup returns CDR1 GTSNPN and CDR2 SVGIG (reference sequence). The CDR3 is 14 amino acids. The DNA for the CDR3 is TGTGCCTGGAGCCTTGGGACTAGCGGATATACGCAGTATTTT. Encoded protein: CAWSLGTSGYTQYF.